The 21 T cell receptor beta chains reported below all come from one sample, sequenced in a study of T cell clonality in common variable immunodeficiency. Antigen specificity for these receptors is unknown. Study results and caveats: Common variable immunodeficiency TCR beta sequences reportedly had fewer deletions and N-nucleotide insertions.

Assay used: immunoSEQ multiplex PCR; TCRdb lists only in-frame clones, some missing. This repertoire lists about 34,000 clones without singletons; about 30% sits in the top ten. The specimen sequenced was peripheral blood mononuclear cells. Every receptor here comes from a human donor with common variable immunodeficiency.

In its sample, this clone was seen a few times. The DNA ends 3 residues before the CDR3 does, and the rest of the CDR3 is filled in from the germline J gene. V is TRBV18 and J is TRBJ2-1, with TRBD2 identical over 12 bases. CDR1 and CDR2 (germline): KGHSH, LQKENI. Trimming cost V 3 bases and J 0 bases; bases outside gene matches: 6. This CDR3 contains 18 residues. Incomplete CDR3 DNA: TGTGCCAGCTCACCGAGGCTAGCGGGAGGGCTCTCCTACAATGAG. It yields the protein CASSPRLAGGLSYNE. The CDR3 reads in full as CASSPRLAGGLSYNEQFF. The entire variable domain, with the rest obtained from reference TRBV18 and TRBJ2-1, is as follows: NAGVMQNPRHLVRRRGQEARLRCSPMKGHSHVYWYRQLPEEGLKFMVYLQKENIIDESGMPKERFSAEFPKEGPSILRIQQVVRGDSAAYFCASSPRLAGGLSYNEQFFGPGTRLTVL.

This clone showed up just a few times. The missing CDR3 end, 3 residues past where the read stops, is filled in from the germline J gene. The chain combines TRBV20-1 with TRBJ2-7; 11 nucleotides match TRBD2. V lost 3 bases to trimming and J lost 6 bases; unmatched junction nucleotides: 10. The CDR3 contains 15 residues. Germline CDR1 DFQATT, CDR2 SNEGSKA (reference sequence). The sequenced CDR3 bases are TGCAGTGCTAGGATAGCGGGAGGGGATGTAGGCGAG. It is translated as CSARIAGGDVGE. The entire CDR3 protein reads CSARIAGGDVGEQYF.

This clone was found many times. The sequenced part of the CDR3 DNA is TGCGCCAGCAGCCAAGATCAGGGCGGGGGAAACACCGGGGAG. Its protein product is CASSQDQGGGNTGE. The CDR3 in its entirety is CASSQDQGGGNTGELFF. The rearrangement joins TRBV4-1 to TRBJ2-2; TRBD2 matches 7 bases. The read ends 3 residues before the CDR3 terminus; that terminus is restored from the germline J gene. This CDR3 spans 17 amino acids. Trimming cost V 0 bases and J 2 bases; bases outside gene matches: 6. Looked up from germline, CDR1 is MGHRA and CDR2 is YSYEKL.

This clone has more than one count but fewer than ten. Coverage ceases 3 residues before the CDR3 finishes, and the germline J gene fills in the end. The chain couples TRBV2 to TRBJ1-2; 7 bases map to TRBD1. The CDR3 sequence is 13 residues long. CDR1 is SNHLY, CDR2 FYNNEI, per germline. With V trimmed by 6 bases and J by 7 bases, 8 bases remained unmatched. Partial CDR3 DNA: TGTGCCAGCAGCCCCGACAGGGTGATTGGC. Protein sequence: CASSPDRVIG. The whole CDR3 is CASSPDRVIGYTF.

This clone was observed many times. The part of the CDR3 DNA that was read is TGTGCCAGCAGCGACCGACAGGGGCATGGC. Translating it yields CASSDRQGHG. The complete CDR3 protein is CASSDRQGHGYTF. The chain uses TRBV7-3 and TRBJ1-2; 8 bases are shared with TRBD1. The CDR3 goes on 3 residues after the read ends, and that part is filled in from the germline J gene. Germline trimming cut 5 bases from V and 6 bases from J; bases unmatched to any gene: 5. Per the germline V gene, CDR1 is SGHTA and CDR2 is FQGTGA. The CDR3 runs 13 residues.

Many counts were recorded for this clone. Read data end 3 residues before the CDR3 end; the end is taken from the germline J gene. This chain joins TRBV7-3 and TRBJ1-4; possible D gene TRBD1, 5 bases. Germline loops: CDR1 SGHTA, CDR2 FQGTGA. V was shortened by 2 bases and J by 6 bases, with 13 bases between the two germline ends. The CDR3 covers 15 residues. CDR3: CASSLGGGAHEKLFF. CDR3 DNA (partial): TGTGCCAGCAGCTTAGGGGGGGGAGCTCATGAAAAA.

This clone appeared many times. Coverage ceases 3 residues before the CDR3 finishes, and the germline J gene fills in the end. V usage is TRBV20-1 and J usage is TRBJ1-2; D is ambiguous. The ends were cut back, 4 bases at V and 4 bases at J, with 13 bases in the middle. The germline V gene has CDR1 DFQATT and CDR2 SNEGSKA (reference sequence). The CDR3 sequence is 13 residues long. The CDR3 loop is CSATPDPVYGYTF. Partial CDR3 DNA: TGCAGTGCTACCCCAGATCCCGTCTATGGC.

Points on this clone: With the read ending 3 residues before the CDR3 end, the germline J gene is used to fill in that end. The V and J genes are TRBV20-1 and TRBJ2-5; no definite D call. The CDR3 extends over 16 amino acids. The V end was cut by 1 base, the J end by 5 bases, with 20 bases between. Per germline, CDR1 DFQATT and CDR2 SNEGSKA (reference sequence). Incomplete CDR3 DNA: TGCAGTGCTAGAGGAAGGCCGTCCGGGTCTCGGGAGACC. It yields the protein CSARGRPSGSRET. The CDR3, in full, reads CSARGRPSGSRETQYF.

This clone was observed many times. CDR3 in amino acids: CASSSDVSVYEQYF. The CDR3 bases that were read are TGTGCCAGCAGCTCTGACGTTAGCGTTTACGAG. The gene calls are TRBV7-2 and TRBJ2-7; perhaps TRBD2 as D (5 bases). From the germline J gene comes the end of the CDR3, since the read stops 3 residues before it. With 4 bases removed from V and 4 bases from J, the gap between germline ends came to 14 bases. The CDR3 length is 14 residues. In germline, CDR1 is SGHTA, CDR2 FQGNSA.

This clone has more than one count but fewer than ten. An end of the junction differs from the germline gene, which may be a read error. The DNA ends 3 residues before the CDR3 does, and the rest of the CDR3 is filled in from the germline J gene. The genes are TRBV18 and TRBJ1-6; a weak D match, TRBD1 (6 bases). This CDR3 spans 16 amino acids. CDR1 and CDR2 (germline): KGHSH, LQKENI. CDR3 DNA, as far as it was read: TGTGCCAGCCCACCACAACAGGGTCTCGACGGTTCACCC. Its protein is CASPPQQGLDGSP. The whole CDR3 reads CASPPQQGLDGSPLHF.

This clone turned up a few times. The read terminates 3 residues before the CDR3 end, so the remaining end is supplied by the germline J gene. The V gene is TRBV6-2 or TRBV6-3, the J gene TRBJ2-7; 8 bases agree with TRBD1. This CDR3 has 14 amino acids. The V and J ends lost 5 bases and 2 bases, in that order; junction bases with no gene match: 5. Per germline, CDR1 MNHEY and CDR2 SVGEGT. CDR3: CASSITQGAYEQYF. CDR3 DNA, as far as it was read: TGTGCCAGCAGTATCACACAGGGGGCCTACGAG.

This clone was seen ten or more times. Coverage ceases 3 residues before the CDR3 finishes, and the germline J gene fills in the end. V and J are TRBV5-1 and TRBJ1-1; 10 bases map to TRBD1. Germline values: CDR1 SGHRS, CDR2 YFSETQ. With 6 bases clipped from V and 4 bases from J, the junction kept 9 bases outside the gene matches. The CDR3 sequence is 15 residues long. The sequenced CDR3 bases are TGCGCCAGCACCAACGCTCGGGACAGGGGCACTGAA. This sequence encodes CASTNARDRGTE. The full CDR3 protein is CASTNARDRGTEAFF.

This clone was counted many times. Read data end 3 residues before the CDR3 end; the end is taken from the germline J gene. This chain connects TRBV28 to TRBJ2-7; D is unresolved. V was trimmed by 7 bases and J by 4 bases, leaving 11 bases between them. CDR3 length: 12 residues. Germline V gene data show CDR1 as MDHEN and CDR2 as SYDVKM. The CDR3 sequence: CASKIFGYEQYF. The DNA read from the CDR3 is TGTGCCAGCAAGATTTTCGGGTACGAG.

This clone occurred many times. The read ends 3 residues shy of where the CDR3 ends; the end is completed using the germline J gene. The V call is TRBV10-3, the J call TRBJ2-3; 9 bases align to TRBD1. The J segment lost 5 bases and the V segment lost 4 bases, leaving 4 bases of the junction unmatched. The V gene's germline CDR1 is ENHRY and CDR2 SYGVKD. The CDR3 totals 14 residues. The CDR3 loop is CAISAGQGLDTQYF. Partial CDR3 DNA: TGTGCCATCAGTGCGGGACAGGGATTAGATACG.

The sample holds many counts of this clone. The read halts 3 residues ahead of the CDR3 end, with the missing end drawn from the germline J gene. The chain joins TRBV5-6 to TRBJ2-5; 11 bases map to TRBD2. The germline CDR1 and CDR2 sequences are SGHDT and YYEEEE. Unmatched junction bases numbered 6, after V lost 4 bases and J lost 4 bases. This CDR3 has 15 residues. The CDR3 DNA, read in part, is TGTGCCAGCAGCATCGGACTAGCGGGCGGAGAGACC. Translating it yields CASSIGLAGGET. The complete CDR3 protein is CASSIGLAGGETQYF.

In this sample, this clone turned up many times. The read halts 3 residues ahead of the CDR3 end, with the missing end drawn from the germline J gene. The V gene is TRBV7-9, the J gene TRBJ2-1, with a possible D match to TRBD2 (6 bases). The germline CDR1 and CDR2 sequences are SEHNR and FQNEAQ (reference sequence). V was trimmed by 1 base and J by 9 bases, leaving 10 bases between them. The length of the CDR3 is 13 residues. The CDR3: CASSLVGLGEQFF. The sequenced CDR3 bases are TGTGCCAGCAGCTTAGTGGGACTCGGTGAG.

In this sample, this clone turned up a few times. The CDR3 is cut off 3 residues early in the read; its end comes from the germline J gene. The V call is TRBV5-1, the J call TRBJ1-6, with a possible D match to TRBD1 (5 bases). Trimming removed 3 bases from V and 5 bases from J, with 12 bases in between. CDR1 and CDR2 (germline): SGHRS, YFSETQ. The CDR3 is made up of 15 amino acids. CDR3: CASSSTQGNNSPLHF. The covered CDR3 bases are TGCGCCAGCAGCTCGACCCAGGGAAATAATTCACCC.

This clone appeared a few times. The CDR3 end is not reached by the read, which stops 3 residues before it; the germline J gene fills it in. V and J are TRBV19 and TRBJ1-2; D not resolved. The CDR3 is made up of 14 amino acids. V was cut by 3 bases and J by 1 base, with 9 bases left in between. The germline V gene encodes CDR1 LNHDA and CDR2 SQIVND (reference sequence). CDR3 loop: CASSIAGLNYGYTF. CDR3 bases read: TGTGCCAGTAGTATCGCAGGTCTTAACTATGGC.

This clone showed up just a few times. The CDR3 end lies 3 residues beyond the end of the read and is filled in from the germline J gene. The gene calls are TRBV2 and TRBJ2-7, with 7 bases fitting TRBD1. This CDR3 has 13 amino acids. The germline V gene encodes CDR1 SNHLY and CDR2 FYNNEI. V dropped 6 bases and J dropped 3; count of bases not matched to a gene: 5. The CDR3 bases that were read are TGTGCCAGCAGGGGGACAGCGAGCTACGAG. This encodes CASRGTASYE. The whole CDR3 sequence reads CASRGTASYEQYF.

This clone was detected many times. The read ends 3 residues before the CDR3 terminus; that terminus is restored from the germline J gene. The V call is TRBV6-1, the J call TRBJ2-7; TRBD2 matches 7 bases. The CDR3 has 14 amino acids. Germline values: CDR1 MNHNS, CDR2 SASEGT. Trimming cost V 4 bases and J 1 base; bases outside gene matches: 4. The CDR3 spells CASSAAGASYEQYF. The covered CDR3 bases are TGTGCCAGCAGTGCTGCGGGAGCGTCCTACGAG.

This clone was counted at least ten times. The read is 3 residues too short to cover the CDR3 end, so that end is filled in from the germline J gene. The chain couples TRBV7-3 to TRBJ2-1; TRBD2 matches 9 bases. The V gene end was trimmed by 2 bases and the J gene end by 2 bases; junction bases not matched to a gene: 4. Germline CDR1 SGHTA, CDR2 FQGTGA. The CDR3 totals 16 residues. CDR3 residues: CASSLASGKTYNEQFF. The CDR3 bases that were read are TGTGCCAGCAGCTTAGCTAGCGGGAAAACCTACAATGAG.